The present T cell receptor (beta chain) was sequenced within a study of blood T cell repertoires in COVID-19. Trimming shortened V by 9 bases and J by 2 bases, and 7 bases separated the two germline ends. There are 12 residues in the CDR3. Germline lookup yields CDR1 KGHDR and CDR2 SFDVKD. Data came from immunoSEQ multiplex PCR; TCRdb stores just in-frame clones and leaves some out. This table holds roughly 300,000 clones, roughly 90% found once. This receptor was identified in a woman aged 25-40 years with COVID-19, enrolled during active disease. Sequencing input: peripheral blood. V gene TRBV24-1 combines with J gene TRBJ1-3; D unresolved. The CDR3 here is CATEGAGNTIYF. CDR3 DNA: TGTGCCACCGAGGGTGCTGGAAACACCATATATTTT.